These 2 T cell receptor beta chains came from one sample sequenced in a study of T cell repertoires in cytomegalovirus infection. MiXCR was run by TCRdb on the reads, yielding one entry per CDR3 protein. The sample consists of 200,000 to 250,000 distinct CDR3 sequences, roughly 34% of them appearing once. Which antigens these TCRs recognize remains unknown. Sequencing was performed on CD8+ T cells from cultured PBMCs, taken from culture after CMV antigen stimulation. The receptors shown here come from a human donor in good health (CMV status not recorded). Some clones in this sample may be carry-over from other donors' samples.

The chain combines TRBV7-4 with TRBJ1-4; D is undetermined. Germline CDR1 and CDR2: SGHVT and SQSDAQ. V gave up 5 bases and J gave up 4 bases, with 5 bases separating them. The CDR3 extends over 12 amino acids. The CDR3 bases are TGTGCCAGCAGCCCGTATAATGAAAAACTGTTTTTT. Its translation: CASSPYNEKLFF. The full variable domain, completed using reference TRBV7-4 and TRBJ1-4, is GAGVSQSPRYKVAKRGRDVALRCDSISGHVTLYWYRQTLGQGSEVLTYSQSDAQRDKSGRPSGRFSAERPERSVSTLKIQRTEQGDSAVYLCASSPYNEKLFFGSGTQLSVL.

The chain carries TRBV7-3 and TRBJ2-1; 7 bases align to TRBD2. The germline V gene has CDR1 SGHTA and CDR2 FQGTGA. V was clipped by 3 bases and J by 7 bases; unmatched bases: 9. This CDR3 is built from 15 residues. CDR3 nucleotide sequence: TGTGCCAGCAGCTTTGGACTAGAGATGATTAATGAGCAGTTCTTC. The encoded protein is CASSFGLEMINEQFF. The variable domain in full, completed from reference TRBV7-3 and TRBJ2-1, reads GAGVSQTPSNKVTEKGKYVELRCDPISGHTALYWYRQSLGQGPEFLIYFQGTGAADDSGLPNDRFFAVRPEGSVSTLKIQRTERGDSAVYLCASSFGLEMINEQFFGPGTRLTVL.